This TCR beta chain was identified in a study of T-cell memory formation after mild COVID-19. Across the whole study: Most TCR clusters belonged to a single donor. General study points: CD4+ contracting clones lay mainly in CM and EM, CD8+ ones in EMRA.

From 5'RACE with constant-segment primers came TCR alpha and TCR beta cDNA libraries that carried sample barcodes and UMIs. Each CDR3 protein is one row after TCRdb ran MiXCR on the 5' RACE reads. There are some 300,000 distinct CDR3 sequences in the sample; less than 25% occur only once, and around 20% lies in the top ten. As concerns this clonotype: Antigen unknown.

CDR1 is LGHNA and CDR2 is YSLEER in the germline V gene. The CDR3 length is 15 residues. V was trimmed by 3 bases and J by 15 bases, leaving 24 bases between them. V usage is TRBV4-3 and J usage is TRBJ2-1, with D perhaps matching TRBD1 (6 bases). This receptor was identified in a young man who had mild COVID-19 (a few samples of this study predate the infection). Cell type and time point are not known. Specimen: PBMCs or a T cell subset sorted from them (not recorded which). The CDR3 sequence is CASSQTTGIYLPLFF. Written as DNA, the CDR3 is TGCGCCAGCAGCCAGACAACAGGGATCTATTTACCTCTGTTCTTC.